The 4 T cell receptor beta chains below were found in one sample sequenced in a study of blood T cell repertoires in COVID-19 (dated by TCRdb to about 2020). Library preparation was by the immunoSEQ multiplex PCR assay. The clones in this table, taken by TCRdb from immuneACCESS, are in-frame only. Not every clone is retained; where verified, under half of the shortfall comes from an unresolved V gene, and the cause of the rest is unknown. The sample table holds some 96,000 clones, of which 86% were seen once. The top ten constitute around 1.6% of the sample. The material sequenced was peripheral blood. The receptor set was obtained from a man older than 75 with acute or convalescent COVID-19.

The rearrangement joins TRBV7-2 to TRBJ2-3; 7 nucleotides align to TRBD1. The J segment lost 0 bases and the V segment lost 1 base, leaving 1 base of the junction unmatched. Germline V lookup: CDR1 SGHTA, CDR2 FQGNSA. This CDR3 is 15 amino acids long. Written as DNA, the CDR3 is TGTGCCAGCAGCTTAGTGGGACAGAGCACAGATACGCAGTATTTT. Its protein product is CASSLVGQSTDTQYF.

The CDR3 coding sequence is TGTGCCACCAGCAGAGATGCGGGGAAGACCCAGCATTTT. It codes for CATSRDAGKTQHF. The chain is built from TRBV15 and TRBJ1-5; D is undetermined. The CDR3 runs 13 residues. CDR1 is LNHNV, CDR2 YYDKDF, per germline (reference sequence). The V end lost 0 bases, the J end lost 11 bases, and 11 bases lay between the germline ends.

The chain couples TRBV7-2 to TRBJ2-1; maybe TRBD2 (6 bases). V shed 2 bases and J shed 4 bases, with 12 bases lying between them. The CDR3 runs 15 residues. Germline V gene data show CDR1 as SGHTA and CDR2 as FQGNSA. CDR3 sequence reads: CASSLTSRTYNEQFF. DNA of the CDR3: TGTGCCAGCAGCTTAACTAGCCGAACTTACAATGAGCAGTTCTTC.

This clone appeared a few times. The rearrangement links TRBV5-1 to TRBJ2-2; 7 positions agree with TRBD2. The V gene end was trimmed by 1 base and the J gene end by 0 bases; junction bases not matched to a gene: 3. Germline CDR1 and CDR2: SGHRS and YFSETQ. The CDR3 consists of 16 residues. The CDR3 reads CASSLSAGANTGELFF. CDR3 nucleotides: TGCGCCAGCAGCTTGAGTGCGGGGGCGAACACCGGGGAGCTGTTTTTT. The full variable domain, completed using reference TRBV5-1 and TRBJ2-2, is KAGVTQTPRYLIKTRGQQVTLSCSPISGHRSVSWYQQTPGQGLQFLFEYFSETQRNKGNFPGRFSGRQFSNSRSEMNVSTLELGDSALYLCASSLSAGANTGELFFGEGSRLTVL.